The 15 T cell receptor beta chains below were found in one sample sequenced in a study of cytomegalovirus exposure and HLA in healthy donors. PCR primers comprised 60 Vbeta and 13 Jbeta primers. Repertoires were generated with immunoSEQ multiplex PCR, while TCRdb's copy carries only in-frame clones and drops some. The profile shows roughly 120,000 clones, 65% to 80% of them singletons. Sequencing was done on a sample of PBMCs. Source of these receptors: a woman between 35 and 50 years old in good health and CMV-seropositive.

In nucleotides, the CDR3 is TGTGCCAGCAGCGTACAAGAGAACACTGAAGCTTTCTTT. The encoded protein is CASSVQENTEAFF. This chain links TRBV6-1 with TRBJ1-1; D call uncertain. Trimming pared 6 bases from V and 1 base from J, leaving 9 bases between. The CDR3 spans 13 residues. From germline, CDR1 is MNHNS and CDR2 SASEGT.

This chain connects TRBV30 to TRBJ1-5; perhaps TRBD1 as D (5 bases). CDR3 length: 15 residues. CDR1 and CDR2 (germline): GTSNPN, SVGIG (reference sequence). V was cut by 2 bases and J by 9 bases, with 20 bases left in between. CDR3 nucleotides: TGTGCCTGGAGTTTCCCCAGACAGCCGTCATGGCCCCAGCATTTT. Amino acid sequence: CAWSFPRQPSWPQHF.

This sequence joins TRBV11-2 and TRBJ2-7, with TRBD1 matching 10 bases. The V segment lost 4 bases and the J segment 5 bases; nucleotides outside the gene matches: 11. CDR3 length equals 16 residues. CDR1 and CDR2 from the germline V gene are SGHAT and FQNNGV. CDR3 DNA sequence: TGTGCCAGCAGCTCAGTCCGGGACAGGGGATCCCACGAGCAGTACTTC. Translated, it gives CASSSVRDRGSHEQYF.

The CDR3 nucleotides are TGTGCCATCAGTGAGTCGAGGTTGGCTAAAGAGACCCAGTACTTC. Protein sequence: CAISESRLAKETQYF. V is TRBV10-3 and J is TRBJ2-5; D is unresolved. Trimming took off 0 bases at V and 3 bases at J, with 11 bases between the two ends. Germline CDR1 ENHRY, CDR2 SYGVKD. The CDR3 contains 15 residues.

The sample holds one count of this clone. The CDR3, as DNA: TGTGCCAGCAGTTCCCCCTCCAACTATGGCTACACCTTC. Translated: CASSSPSNYGYTF. The V and J genes are TRBV6-5 and TRBJ1-2; D is unclear. V lost 4 bases and J lost 2, with 8 bases in between. The CDR3 extends over 13 amino acids. CDR1 and CDR2 (germline): MNHEY, SVGAGI.

This rearrangement joins TRBV28 to TRBJ2-2; 9 bases are a match to TRBD1. Trimming at V came to 5 bases and at J to 7 bases, leaving 14 bases not matched to a gene. This CDR3 contains 17 residues. From germline, CDR1 is MDHEN and CDR2 SYDVKM. The CDR3 DNA is TGTGCCAGCAGTAAACTCTTCCGGGACAGGGATAACGGGGAGCTGTTTTTT. Protein sequence: CASSKLFRDRDNGELFF.

The rearrangement uses TRBV7-3 and TRBJ1-1, with 7 bases that match TRBD1. V lost 4 bases, J lost 4 bases, and 3 bases stayed unmatched. This CDR3 has 13 residues. Per the germline V gene, CDR1 is SGHTA and CDR2 is FQGTGA. CDR3 coding DNA: TGTGCCAGCAGCTCAGACAGGGTCACTGAAGCTTTCTTT. It translates to CASSSDRVTEAFF.

The chain recombines TRBV5-1 with TRBJ1-6; 10 bases match TRBD1. The CDR3 runs 16 residues. Trimming removed 0 bases from V and 6 bases from J; junction bases left unmatched: 3. Germline lookup yields CDR1 SGHRS and CDR2 YFSETQ. The CDR3 reads CASSLGQGAFNSPLHF. Written as DNA, the CDR3 is TGCGCCAGCAGCTTGGGACAGGGGGCCTTTAATTCACCCCTCCACTTT.

The rearrangement uses TRBV9 and TRBJ2-1; no clear D. Trimming removed 0 bases at V and 0 bases at J, with 7 bases between. The germline V gene encodes CDR1 SGDLS and CDR2 YYNGEE. The CDR3 is 15 amino acids. DNA for the CDR3: TGTGCCAGCAGCGTAGAAACGGGCTCCTACAATGAGCAGTTCTTC. Translation gives CASSVETGSYNEQFF.

This clone was seen a handful of times. The J gene is TRBJ1-6, the V gene TRBV15; 7 bases fit TRBD1. Germline V CDR1 and CDR2: LNHNV, YYDKDF (reference sequence). V was pared by 8 bases and J by 4 bases, with 8 bases of the junction left unmatched. The CDR3 contains 15 residues. CDR3 coding DNA: TGTGCCACCCGGGACAGAGTCGTATATAATTCACCCCTCCACTTT. As protein: CATRDRVVYNSPLHF.

This sequence joins TRBV19 and TRBJ2-7; the match to TRBD2 covers 8 bases. The CDR3 is made up of 17 amino acids. The V gene's germline CDR1 is LNHDA and CDR2 SQIVND (reference sequence). The ends lost 4 bases at V and 2 bases at J; junction bases unmatched: 13. CDR3 DNA sequence: TGTGCCAGTAGTACCAGGCTCAGCGGGAGCTTACCCTACGAGCAGTACTTC. Residues: CASSTRLSGSLPYEQYF.

The chain couples TRBV5-1 to TRBJ2-7; a weak D match, TRBD1 (5 bases). The CDR3 sequence is 12 residues long. V was trimmed by 0 bases and J by 4 bases, leaving 5 bases between them. CDR1 and CDR2 (germline): SGHRS, YFSETQ. CDR3 amino acids: CASSLEGYEQYF. The CDR3 coding sequence is TGCGCCAGCAGCTTGGAGGGGTACGAGCAGTACTTC.

The chain has TRBV11-2 and TRBJ2-2; TRBD2 agrees at 7 bases. With V trimmed by 1 base and J by 4 bases, 0 bases remained unmatched. The CDR3 runs 14 residues. CDR1 SGHAT and CDR2 FQNNGV come from the germline V gene. Here the CDR3 DNA reads TGTGCCAGCAGCTTAGGGGGGGGCACCGGGGAGCTGTTTTTT. Encoded protein: CASSLGGGTGELFF.

V and J are TRBV5-6 and TRBJ1-6; D not resolved. Trimming removed 4 bases at V and 3 bases at J, with 8 bases between. The CDR3 is 14 amino acids. The germline CDR1 and CDR2 sequences are SGHDT and YYEEEE. Here the CDR3 DNA reads TGTGCCAGCAGCCTTGGGAGCTATAATTCACCCCTCCACTTT. Translating gives CASSLGSYNSPLHF.

The chain carries TRBV19 and TRBJ1-2; 9 nucleotides match TRBD1. Germline assignment: CDR1 LNHDA and CDR2 SQIVND (reference sequence). This CDR3 is 16 amino acids long. V gave up 4 bases and J gave up 8 bases; unmatched junction bases: 14. The CDR3 reads CASSNTPTGGEGGYTF. CDR3 DNA sequence: TGTGCCAGTAGTAACACCCCGACAGGGGGAGAAGGAGGCTACACCTTC.